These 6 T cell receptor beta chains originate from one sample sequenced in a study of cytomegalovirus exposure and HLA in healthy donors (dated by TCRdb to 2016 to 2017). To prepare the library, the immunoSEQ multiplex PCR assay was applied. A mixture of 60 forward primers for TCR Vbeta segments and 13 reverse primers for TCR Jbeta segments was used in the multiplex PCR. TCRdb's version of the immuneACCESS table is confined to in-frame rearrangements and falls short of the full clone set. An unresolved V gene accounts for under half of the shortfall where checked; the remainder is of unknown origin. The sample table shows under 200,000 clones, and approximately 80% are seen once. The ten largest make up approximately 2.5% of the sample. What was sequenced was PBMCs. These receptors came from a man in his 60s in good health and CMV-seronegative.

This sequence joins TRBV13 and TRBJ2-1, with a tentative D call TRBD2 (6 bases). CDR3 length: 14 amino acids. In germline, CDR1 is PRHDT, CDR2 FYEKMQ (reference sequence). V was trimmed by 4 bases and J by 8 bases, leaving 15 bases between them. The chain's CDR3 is CASSSGLRPHEQFF. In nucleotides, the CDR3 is TGTGCCAGCAGCTCGGGACTGCGCCCCCATGAGCAGTTCTTC.

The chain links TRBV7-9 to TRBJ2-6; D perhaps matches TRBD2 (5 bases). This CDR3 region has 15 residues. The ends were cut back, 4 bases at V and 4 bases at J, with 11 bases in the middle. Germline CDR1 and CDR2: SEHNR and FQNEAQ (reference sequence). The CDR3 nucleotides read TGTGCCAGCAGCTCAACTAGTTTGGGGGCCAACGTCCTGACTTTC. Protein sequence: CASSSTSLGANVLTF.

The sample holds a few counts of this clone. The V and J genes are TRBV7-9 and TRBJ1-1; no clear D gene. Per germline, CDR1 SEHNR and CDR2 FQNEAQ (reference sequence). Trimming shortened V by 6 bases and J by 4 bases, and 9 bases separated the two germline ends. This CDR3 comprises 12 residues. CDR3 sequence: CASRAPGTEAFF. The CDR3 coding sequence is TGTGCCAGCAGGGCCCCAGGCACTGAAGCTTTCTTT. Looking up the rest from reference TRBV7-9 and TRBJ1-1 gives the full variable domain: DTGVSQNPRHKITKRGQNVTFRCDPISEHNRLYWYRQTLGQGPEFLTYFQNEAQLEKSRLLSDRFSAERPKGSFSTLEIQRTEQGDSAMYLCASRAPGTEAFFGQGTRLTVV.

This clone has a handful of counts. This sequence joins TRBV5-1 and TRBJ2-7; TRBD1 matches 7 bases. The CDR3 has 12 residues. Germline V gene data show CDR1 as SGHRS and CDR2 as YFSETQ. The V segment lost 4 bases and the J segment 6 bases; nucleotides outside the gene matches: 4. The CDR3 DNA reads TGCGCCAGCAGCGACAGGGTGGGCGAGCAGTACTTC. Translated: CASSDRVGEQYF. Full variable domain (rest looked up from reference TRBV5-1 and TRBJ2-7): KAGVTQTPRYLIKTRGQQVTLSCSPISGHRSVSWYQQTPGQGLQFLFEYFSETQRNKGNFPGRFSGRQFSNSRSEMNVSTLELGDSALYLCASSDRVGEQYFGPGTRLTVT.

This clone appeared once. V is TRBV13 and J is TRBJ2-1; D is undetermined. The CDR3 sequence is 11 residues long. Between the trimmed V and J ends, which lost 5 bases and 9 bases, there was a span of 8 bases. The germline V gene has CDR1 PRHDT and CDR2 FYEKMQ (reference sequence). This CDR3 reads CASSLLREQFF. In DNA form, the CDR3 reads TGTGCCAGCAGCCTCCTCCGTGAGCAGTTCTTC.

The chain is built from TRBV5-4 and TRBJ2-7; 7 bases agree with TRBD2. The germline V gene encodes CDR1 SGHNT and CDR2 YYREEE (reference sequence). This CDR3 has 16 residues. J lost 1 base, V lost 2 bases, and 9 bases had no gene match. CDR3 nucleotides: TGTGCCAGCAGCTTAGCGGGACGGATGGCGTCCTACGAGCAGTACTTC. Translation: CASSLAGRMASYEQYF.